Listed below are T cell receptor beta chains from one sample, sequenced in a study of Ad26.COV2.S vaccination and SARS-CoV-2 variants. Sequenced by immunoSEQ multiplex PCR; TCRdb stores in-frame clones only, minus some. The sample holds roughly 700,000 clones, roughly nine tenths seen once. The material was peripheral blood, obtained in a trial of Ad26.COV2.S vaccine versus placebo. Receptor source: a person aged 18-60 years who received the Ad26.COV2.S COVID-19 vaccine or a placebo. Each CDR3 is given without its conserved first and last residue. The order of the fields is J gene, V gene, CDR3 protein.

j_gene: TRBJ2-5
v_gene: TRBV2
CDR3aa: ASSVVETQY

j_gene: TRBJ2-3
v_gene: TRBV18
CDR3aa: ASSSTGQTTGTQY

j_gene: TRBJ2-3
v_gene: TRBV10-3
CDR3aa: AISESTDTQY

j_gene: TRBJ1-5
v_gene: TRBV6-6
CDR3aa: ASSPLTGVGNQPQH

j_gene: TRBJ1-3
v_gene: TRBV9
CDR3aa: ASSVAGGGSSGNTIY

j_gene: TRBJ1-6
v_gene: TRBV7-8
CDR3aa: ASSYLGPNSPLH

j_gene: TRBJ2-3
v_gene: TRBV30
CDR3aa: AWSAGTGTSDTQY

j_gene: TRBJ1-3
v_gene: TRBV11-1
CDR3aa: ASSPDWANGNTIY

j_gene: TRBJ2-3
v_gene: TRBV19
CDR3aa: ASTSDGWTDTQY

j_gene: TRBJ1-2
v_gene: TRBV6-5
CDR3aa: ASSSSLRGPGKGYT

j_gene: TRBJ1-2
v_gene: TRBV18
CDR3aa: ASSSNSGANYGYT

j_gene: TRBJ2-7
v_gene: TRBV27
CDR3aa: ASSLLLGQTYEQY

j_gene: TRBJ2-7
v_gene: TRBV6-6
CDR3aa: ASSGGGHEQY

j_gene: TRBJ1-3
v_gene: TRBV5-4
CDR3aa: ASSLGGARPSGNTIY

j_gene: TRBJ2-5
v_gene: TRBV5-4
CDR3aa: ASSLPGLGQETQY

j_gene: TRBJ2-2
v_gene: TRBV6-6
CDR3aa: ASSLMNGELF

j_gene: TRBJ2-3
v_gene: TRBV7-2
CDR3aa: ASSTLAGTSTDTQY

j_gene: TRBJ2-5
v_gene: TRBV7-7
CDR3aa: ASSLVGGGGQETQY

j_gene: TRBJ2-7
v_gene: TRBV15
CDR3aa: ATHSGTGSLSYEQY

j_gene: TRBJ1-4
v_gene: TRBV11-2
CDR3aa: ASSLEGWGLATNEKLF

j_gene: TRBJ2-1
v_gene: TRBV7-7
CDR3aa: ASSRDPGPDEQF

j_gene: TRBJ2-7
v_gene: TRBV5-5
CDR3aa: ASSSGLAETYEQY

j_gene: TRBJ2-1
v_gene: TRBV18
CDR3aa: ASSPTGKSSYNEQF

j_gene: TRBJ2-7
v_gene: TRBV27
CDR3aa: ASSTSGGPYEQY

j_gene: TRBJ1-5
v_gene: TRBV5-1
CDR3aa: ASSLDGDSNQPQH

j_gene: TRBJ1-1
v_gene: TRBV5-1
CDR3aa: ASSRSGGTEAF

j_gene: TRBJ2-3
v_gene: TRBV18
CDR3aa: ASSPGGTDTQY

j_gene: TRBJ2-7
v_gene: TRBV15
CDR3aa: ATSRDRGSEQY

j_gene: TRBJ2-7
v_gene: TRBV10-2
CDR3aa: ASSDMAGGPYEQY

j_gene: TRBJ1-3
v_gene: TRBV30
CDR3aa: AWSVPRGNTIY

j_gene: TRBJ1-1
v_gene: TRBV5-4
CDR3aa: ASSLERVQSTEAF

j_gene: TRBJ2-3
v_gene: TRBV24-1
CDR3aa: ATSDTLQKGRADTQY

j_gene: TRBJ2-1
v_gene: TRBV7-2
CDR3aa: ASSLAARDYNEQF

j_gene: TRBJ1-1
v_gene: TRBV10-3
CDR3aa: AISETDRGRTEAF

j_gene: TRBJ2-7
v_gene: TRBV20-1
CDR3aa: SAEDTDEQY

j_gene: TRBJ2-1
v_gene: TRBV11-2
CDR3aa: ASSLGVRGIYNEQF

j_gene: TRBJ1-3
v_gene: TRBV30
CDR3aa: AWSPLVPGNTIY

j_gene: TRBJ2-5
v_gene: TRBV24-1
CDR3aa: ATSDPGTTFQETQY

j_gene: TRBJ2-7
v_gene: TRBV27
CDR3aa: ASSFSGGGSGEQY

j_gene: TRBJ2-1
v_gene: TRBV7-7
CDR3aa: ASSLVAELFYNEQF

j_gene: TRBJ1-2
v_gene: TRBV6-2/TRBV6-3
CDR3aa: ASSYKGQPEAGT

j_gene: TRBJ2-3
v_gene: TRBV2
CDR3aa: AREALGADTQY

j_gene: TRBJ2-3
v_gene: TRBV18
CDR3aa: ASSPPTGTDTQY

j_gene: TRBJ2-1
v_gene: TRBV5-1
CDR3aa: ASRVTSGVNEQF

j_gene: TRBJ2-7
v_gene: TRBV5-1
CDR3aa: ASSLAGEAGEQY

j_gene: TRBJ2-7
v_gene: TRBV6-2/TRBV6-3
CDR3aa: ASSYWVMTSGSSYEQY

j_gene: TRBJ1-5
v_gene: TRBV2
CDR3aa: ASSRDIPGPQH

j_gene: TRBJ2-7
v_gene: TRBV7-2
CDR3aa: ASSGSYEQY

j_gene: TRBJ2-7
v_gene: TRBV19
CDR3aa: ASSTGSDYEQY